This T cell receptor beta chain was recovered during a study of T cell clones after liver transplantation. The data were produced by immunoSEQ multiplex PCR, yet TCRdb's version contains in-frame clones alone and is incomplete. The sample contains tens of thousands of clones, 85% to 95% of which appear only once. Germline V gives CDR1 SEHNR, CDR2 FQNEAQ (reference sequence). Trimming pared 3 bases from V and 3 bases from J, leaving 12 bases between. This CDR3 region has 14 residues. This specimen consisted of CD4+ T cells from blood, obtained less than 26 months after liver transplant. The rearrangement links TRBV7-9 to TRBJ2-7; D is possibly TRBD2 (5 bases). This TCR was recovered from a human patient who received a liver transplant. Some T cells may be transferred from the graft donor. The CDR3 DNA follows: TGTGCCAGCAGCTTGGGGTCCCGGGGCTACGAGCAGTACTTC. Protein: CASSLGSRGYEQYF.